These 18 T cell receptor beta chains were all obtained from the same sample, sequenced in a study of identical twins. TCRdb re-derived calls from the 5' RACE reads in MiXCR, one entry per CDR3 protein. The sample carries hundreds of thousands of distinct CDR3 sequences, 6.1% recorded once. Sequencing was carried out using naive T cells sorted from blood. The receptor source for this set is a man younger than 35 in good health.

This clonotype appeared many times. The chain is built from TRBV20-1 and TRBJ2-7; 9 bases are a match to TRBD1. The CDR3 is made up of 15 amino acids. With V trimmed by 1 base and J by 2 bases, 6 bases remained unmatched. The germline V gene encodes CDR1 DFQATT and CDR2 SNEGSKA (reference sequence). The CDR3 loop reads CSARAPGQGPYEQYF. CDR3 coding DNA: TGCAGTGCTAGAGCCCCGGGACAGGGTCCCTACGAGCAGTACTTC.

This clonotype showed up many times. V usage is TRBV4-3 and J usage is TRBJ2-7; D is ambiguous. The V and J ends lost 8 bases and 6 bases respectively, with 8 bases between them. The CDR3 has 10 residues. Germline V lookup: CDR1 LGHNA, CDR2 YSLEER. CDR3 nucleotides: TGCGCCAGCGGGAAGGCCGAGCAGTACTTC. Its protein is CASGKAEQYF.

The chain uses TRBV28 and TRBJ2-5; no clear D gene. Per germline, CDR1 MDHEN and CDR2 SYDVKM. CDR3 length: 12 amino acids. V was clipped by 9 bases and J by 1 base, with 9 bases between them. The CDR3 is CASRSLQETQYF. The CDR3 DNA reads TGTGCCAGTCGGTCGCTCCAAGAGACCCAGTACTTC.

This clonotype showed up just a few times. This chain uses TRBV7-3 with TRBJ2-2; 8 bases fit TRBD1. Trimming cost V 4 bases and J 4 bases; bases outside gene matches: 8. Germline lookup yields CDR1 SGHTA and CDR2 FQGTGA. This CDR3 is built from 16 residues. The CDR3 DNA reads TGTGCCAGCAGCTCACGCCGGACAGGGAGCACCGGGGAGCTGTTTTTT. Translated, it gives CASSSRRTGSTGELFF.

The chain couples TRBV20-1 to TRBJ2-7; 9 positions agree with TRBD2. Germline values: CDR1 DFQATT, CDR2 SNEGSKA (reference sequence). The CDR3 is 14 residues long. V gave up 2 bases and J gave up 4 bases; unmatched junction bases: 6. The CDR3 sequence is CSARTLAGEYEQYF. The DNA for the CDR3 is TGCAGTGCTAGAACTTTAGCGGGAGAGTACGAGCAGTACTTC.

This clonotype has a count of ten or more. One end of the junction varies from germline; a read error may be responsible. The rearrangement links TRBV12-3 or TRBV12-4 to TRBJ2-2, with 8 bases lining up with TRBD2. This CDR3 is 13 amino acids long. CDR3 amino acids: CASSPGGAGELFF. The DNA for the CDR3 is TGCGCCAGCAGCCCGGGGGGGGCCGGGGAGCTGTTTTTT.

This clonotype has at least ten counts. This rearrangement joins TRBV20-1 to TRBJ2-7; D tentatively fits TRBD1 or TRBD2 (6 bases each). The CDR3 runs 14 residues. Germline V gives CDR1 DFQATT, CDR2 SNEGSKA (reference sequence). Trimming took 6 bases from V and 3 from J, leaving 18 bases between them. As DNA, the CDR3 is TGCAGTGCCATAAAGGGGGACTCGAGCTACGAGCAGTACTTC. This encodes CSAIKGDSSYEQYF.

This clonotype was detected ten times or more. The chain is built from TRBV6-1 and TRBJ2-1; no firm D call. Trimming took 3 bases from V and 15 from J, leaving 9 bases between them. Per germline, CDR1 MNHNS and CDR2 SASEGT. The CDR3 extends over 10 amino acids. CDR3 DNA: TGTGCCAGCAGTGACTATTTCTGGTTCTTC. It specifies CASSDYFWFF.

This clonotype was seen at least ten times. The chain employs TRBV18 and TRBJ1-1; D uncertain. CDR3 length: 14 amino acids. Germline CDR1 KGHSH, CDR2 LQKENI. The germline V and J ends were trimmed by 3 bases and 1 base, with 9 bases remaining between them. The CDR3 DNA is TGTGCCAGCTCACCCCAAGGCGCGAACACTGAAGCTTTCTTT. Protein: CASSPQGANTEAFF.

This clonotype was counted only a few times. The rearrangement uses TRBV5-1 and TRBJ2-7; tentative D call: TRBD1 (6 bases). Germline assignment: CDR1 SGHRS and CDR2 YFSETQ. Trimming left V 0 bases short and J 5 bases short, with 18 bases between. The CDR3 is 16 residues long. CDR3 amino acids: CASSLDGGYSINEQYV. CDR3 DNA sequence: TGCGCCAGCAGCTTGGATGGGGGCTACTCTATTAACGAGCAGTACGTC.

This clonotype appeared a few times. CDR3 nucleotide sequence: TGCAGTGCCGGAGAGGGAGGGATCAACTATGGCTACACCTTC. It encodes CSAGEGGINYGYTF. V usage is TRBV20-1 and J usage is TRBJ1-2; no clear D. The CDR3 length is 14 residues. The V end lost 6 bases, the J end lost 2 bases, and 16 bases lay between the germline ends. CDR1 and CDR2 from the germline V gene are DFQATT and SNEGSKA (reference sequence).

This clonotype was seen repeatedly, ten times or more. The chain employs TRBV11-2 and TRBJ2-1; 10 bases align to TRBD2. V lost 4 bases to trimming and J lost 7 bases; unmatched junction nucleotides: 10. The length of the CDR3 is 16 residues. Germline V gene lookup returns CDR1 SGHAT and CDR2 FQNNGV. The DNA for the CDR3 is TGTGCCAGCAGCTGGGGGGCTAGCGGGAGTCGGAATGAGCAGTTCTTC. Translation gives CASSWGASGSRNEQFF.

The chain carries TRBV27 and TRBJ2-7; possible D gene TRBD2, 7 bases. The CDR3 length is 16 residues. V shed 6 bases and J shed 6 bases, with 24 bases lying between them. CDR1 MNHEY and CDR2 SMNVEV come from the germline V gene (reference sequence). This chain's CDR3 is CASSPGTRGGWVEQYF. The CDR3 DNA reads as TGTGCCAGCAGCCCCGGGACAAGGGGGGGATGGGTCGAGCAGTACTTC.

The chain's CDR3 is CAWSEQDRGPAWGNQPQHF. CDR3 DNA: TGTGCCTGGAGCGAGCAGGACAGGGGGCCGGCATGGGGCAATCAGCCCCAGCATTTT. The chain couples TRBV30 to TRBJ1-5; 11 positions match TRBD1. This CDR3 spans 19 amino acids. CDR1 and CDR2 from the germline V gene are GTSNPN and SVGIG (reference sequence). V was clipped by 3 bases and J by 2 bases; unmatched bases: 15.

This clonotype was seen more than once but under ten times. The J gene is TRBJ2-2, the V gene TRBV18; 13 bases are a match to TRBD2. The CDR3 is made up of 21 amino acids. In germline, CDR1 is KGHSH, CDR2 LQKENI. Unmatched junction bases numbered 18, after V lost 4 bases and J lost 4 bases. The CDR3 DNA follows: TGTGCCAGCTCACAAGTCGGACTAGCGGGAGTTACCAACCGAGGCACCGGGGAGCTGTTTTTT. This sequence encodes CASSQVGLAGVTNRGTGELFF. Combining the CDR3 with reference TRBV18 and TRBJ2-2 gives the whole variable domain NAGVMQNPRHLVRRRGQEARLRCSPMKGHSHVYWYRQLPEEGLKFMVYLQKENIIDESGMPKERFSAEFPKEGPSILRIQQVVRGDSAAYFCASSQVGLAGVTNRGTGELFFGEGSRLTVL.

This clonotype has a handful of counts. The V and J genes are TRBV6-5 and TRBJ2-1; D remains unclear. Germline lookup yields CDR1 MNHEY and CDR2 SVGAGI. The CDR3 spans 14 residues. Trimming took 2 bases from V and 8 from J, leaving 13 bases between them. The CDR3 here is CASSYVKGKDEQFF. CDR3 sequence (DNA): TGTGCCAGCAGTTACGTCAAGGGTAAGGATGAGCAGTTCTTC.

V gene TRBV20-1 combines with J gene TRBJ2-7; possibly TRBD1 for D (6 bases). Germline values: CDR1 DFQATT, CDR2 SNEGSKA (reference sequence). The CDR3 is made up of 13 amino acids. Trimming took off 4 bases at V and 1 base at J, with 11 bases between the two ends. The CDR3 coding sequence is TGCAGTGCTATCTCGGACAGTTCCTACGAGCAGTACTTC. This codes for CSAISDSSYEQYF.

The chain recombines TRBV13 with TRBJ2-7, with D perhaps TRBD1 (7 bases). Looked up from germline, CDR1 is PRHDT and CDR2 is FYEKMQ (reference sequence). The CDR3 is made up of 14 amino acids. The V end lost 2 bases, the J end lost 6 bases, and 14 bases lay between the germline ends. CDR3 residues: CASSLTGTAGEQYF. The CDR3 nucleotides are TGTGCCAGCAGCTTAACCGGGACAGCGGGCGAGCAGTACTTC.